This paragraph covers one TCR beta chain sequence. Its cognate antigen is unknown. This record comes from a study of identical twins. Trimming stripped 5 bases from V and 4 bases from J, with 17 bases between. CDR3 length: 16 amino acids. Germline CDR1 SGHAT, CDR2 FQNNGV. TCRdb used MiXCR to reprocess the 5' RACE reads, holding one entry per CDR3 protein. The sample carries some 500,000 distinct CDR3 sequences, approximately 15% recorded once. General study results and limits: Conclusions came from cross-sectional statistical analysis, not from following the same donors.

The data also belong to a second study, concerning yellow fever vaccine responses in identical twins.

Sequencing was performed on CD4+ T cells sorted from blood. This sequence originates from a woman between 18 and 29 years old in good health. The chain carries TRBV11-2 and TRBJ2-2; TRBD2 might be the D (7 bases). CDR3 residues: CASSPVGGTITGELFF. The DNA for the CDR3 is TGTGCCAGCAGCCCCGTCGGGGGGACAATCACCGGGGAGCTGTTTTTT.